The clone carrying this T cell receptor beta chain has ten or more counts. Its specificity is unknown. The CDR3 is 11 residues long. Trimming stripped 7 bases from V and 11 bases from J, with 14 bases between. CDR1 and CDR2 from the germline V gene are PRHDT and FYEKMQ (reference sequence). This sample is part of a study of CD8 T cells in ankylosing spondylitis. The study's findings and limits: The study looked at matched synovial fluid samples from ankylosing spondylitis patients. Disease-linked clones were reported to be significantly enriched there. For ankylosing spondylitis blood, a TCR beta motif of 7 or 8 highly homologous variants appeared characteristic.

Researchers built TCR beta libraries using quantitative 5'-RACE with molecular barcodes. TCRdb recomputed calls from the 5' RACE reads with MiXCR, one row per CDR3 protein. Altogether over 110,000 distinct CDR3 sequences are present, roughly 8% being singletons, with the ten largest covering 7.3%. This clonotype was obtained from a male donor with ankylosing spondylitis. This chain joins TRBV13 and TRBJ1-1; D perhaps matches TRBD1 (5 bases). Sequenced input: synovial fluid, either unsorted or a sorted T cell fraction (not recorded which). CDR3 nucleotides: TGTGCCAGCACCCCGGGACGGGGTGCTTTCTTT. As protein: CASTPGRGAFF.